One and the same sample provided the 15 T cell receptor beta chains below, sequenced in a study of technical replicates of blood from a handful of donors. Generated by immunoSEQ multiplex PCR, the TCRdb table keeps only in-frame clones and is missing some. The data show over 90,000 clones, with 95% seen just once and roughly 0.21% held by the top ten. The source material was T cells isolated from PBMCs. The receptors originated from a human donor in good health.

The rearrangement uses TRBV5-6 and TRBJ1-2; no clear D. Germline CDR1 is SGHDT and CDR2 is YYEEEE. The CDR3 length is 12 residues. Trimming cost V 4 bases and J 7 bases, with 11 bases left between them. The CDR3 nucleotides are TGTGCCAGCAGCCCAGGATTCGTTGGCTACACCTTC. Residues: CASSPGFVGYTF.

V is TRBV6-1 and J is TRBJ2-7; D gene ambiguous. Germline assignment: CDR1 MNHNS and CDR2 SASEGT. CDR3 length: 15 residues. Trimming cost V 1 base and J 4 bases, with 14 bases left between them. CDR3 bases: TGTGCCAGCAGTGAAGTCCAGGTTTTCCCTTACGAGCAGTACTTC. This codes for CASSEVQVFPYEQYF.

In this sample, this clone turned up once. The CDR3, as DNA: TGTGCCAGTAGTACTCGGACGGGGTCCTCTGGAAACACCATATATTTT. This gives the protein CASSTRTGSSGNTIYF. This chain uses TRBV19 with TRBJ1-3; no clear D gene. Germline CDR1 and CDR2: LNHDA and SQIVND (reference sequence). The CDR3 extends over 16 amino acids. V gave up 4 bases and J gave up 0 bases, with 13 bases separating them.

J is TRBJ1-1 and V is TRBV6-1; 7 bases map to TRBD1. Germline V gene data show CDR1 as MNHNS and CDR2 as SASEGT. V shed 7 bases and J 1 base; nucleotides not matched to a gene: 6. The CDR3 is made up of 14 amino acids. CDR3: CASTGTVSNTEAFF. As DNA, the CDR3 is TGTGCCAGCACTGGGACAGTATCGAACACTGAAGCTTTCTTT.

This clone showed up just once. The chain combines TRBV7-9 with TRBJ2-5; 7 bases are a match to TRBD2. The J segment lost 1 base and the V segment lost 2 bases, leaving 4 bases of the junction unmatched. The CDR3 is 15 residues long. Germline V gene lookup returns CDR1 SEHNR and CDR2 FQNEAQ (reference sequence). Written as DNA, the CDR3 is TGTGCCAGCAGCTTAATCGGGGGGTCCCAAGAGACCCAGTACTTC. Encoded protein: CASSLIGGSQETQYF.

This sequence joins TRBV5-1 and TRBJ2-3; 9 bases are a match to TRBD2. The CDR3 spans 15 residues. Looked up from germline, CDR1 is SGHRS and CDR2 is YFSETQ. V was clipped by 1 base and J by 4 bases; unmatched bases: 4. The CDR3 DNA follows: TGCGCCAGCAGCTTGAGGCGGGAGGGCCCAGATACGCAGTATTTT. Translating it yields CASSLRREGPDTQYF.

The chain recombines TRBV28 with TRBJ2-1; D unclear. CDR1 is MDHEN, CDR2 SYDVKM, per germline. V gave up 7 bases and J gave up 6 bases, with 22 bases separating them. There are 16 residues in the CDR3. For the CDR3, the DNA is TGTGCCAGCACCTCCACCCTAGAAGGCGAAACCAATGAGCAGTTCTTC. Its protein product is CASTSTLEGETNEQFF.

V usage is TRBV2 and J usage is TRBJ1-2; 8 bases align to TRBD1. The germline CDR1 and CDR2 sequences are SNHLY and FYNNEI. V trimming: 5 bases; J trimming: 6 bases; junction bases outside the gene matches: 11. The CDR3 runs to 15 residues. In DNA, the CDR3 is TGTGCCAGCAGTTCACTCGACAGGGGAGCTGATGGCTACACCTTC. This codes for CASSSLDRGADGYTF.

The rearrangement links TRBV28 to TRBJ1-3; D remains unclear. V was pared by 7 bases and J by 10 bases, with 17 bases between. The CDR3 spans 13 residues. Germline CDR1 and CDR2: MDHEN and SYDVKM. The CDR3 region is CASTDYPPRTIYF. As DNA, the CDR3 is TGTGCCAGCACTGATTACCCCCCCAGAACCATATATTTT.

This chain joins TRBV4-1 and TRBJ1-3; D is possibly TRBD1 (6 bases). Germline V gene sequence: CDR1 MGHRA, CDR2 YSYEKL. Trimming cost V 1 base and J 1 base, with 11 bases left between them. The CDR3 covers 16 residues. CDR3 residues: CASSQAPQGSGNTIYF. DNA for the CDR3: TGCGCCAGCAGCCAAGCCCCACAGGGTTCTGGAAACACCATATATTTT.

This chain uses TRBV28 with TRBJ2-1, with TRBD2 matching over 7 bases. CDR1 is MDHEN and CDR2 is SYDVKM in the germline V gene. With V trimmed by 7 bases and J by 9 bases, 12 bases remained unmatched. The CDR3 consists of 14 residues. As DNA, the CDR3 is TGTGCCAGCACCAAAACTAGCGTTCTATCTGAGCAGTTCTTC. Protein: CASTKTSVLSEQFF. Full variable domain (remainder filled in from reference TRBV28 and TRBJ2-1): DVKVTQSSRYLVKRTGEKVFLECVQDMDHENMFWYRQDPGLGLRLIYFSYDVKMKEKGDIPEGYSVSREKKERFSLILESASTNQTSMYLCASTKTSVLSEQFFGPGTRLTVL.

The chain links TRBV15 to TRBJ2-2; tentative D call: TRBD1 (5 bases). Trimming took 5 bases from V and 5 from J, leaving 15 bases between them. The germline gives CDR1 LNHNV, CDR2 YYDKDF (reference sequence). The length of the CDR3 is 15 residues. The CDR3 sequence is CATSYSEQATGELFF. In DNA form, the CDR3 reads TGTGCCACCAGCTACAGCGAACAGGCAACCGGGGAGCTGTTTTTT.

J is TRBJ2-1 and V is TRBV5-1, with 9 bases lining up with TRBD1. Per germline, CDR1 SGHRS and CDR2 YFSETQ. Trimming at V came to 2 bases and at J to 8 bases, leaving 8 bases not matched to a gene. The CDR3 length is 15 residues. Written as DNA, the CDR3 is TGCGCCAGCAGCTTCGCGGACAGGGGTATTGATGAGCAGTTCTTC. Amino acids: CASSFADRGIDEQFF.

The chain carries TRBV28 and TRBJ1-2; perhaps TRBD1 as D (5 bases). V shed 5 bases and J shed 7 bases, with 14 bases lying between them. Per germline, CDR1 MDHEN and CDR2 SYDVKM. This CDR3 has 13 amino acids. DNA for the CDR3: TGTGCCAGCAGTGTCGGAGGGGCACCTGGCTACACCTTC. Protein sequence: CASSVGGAPGYTF.

To note about this clone: Distinct nucleotide sequences in the sample also encode this CDR3. The genes are TRBV19 and TRBJ2-7; no clear D. The V gene lost 4 bases and the J gene lost 4 bases, with 11 bases spanning the gap. The CDR3 is made up of 13 amino acids. Germline assignment: CDR1 LNHDA and CDR2 SQIVND (reference sequence). For the CDR3, the DNA is TGTGCCAGTAGTACTCAGGTCGGTTACGAGCAGTACTTC. It is translated as CASSTQVGYEQYF.